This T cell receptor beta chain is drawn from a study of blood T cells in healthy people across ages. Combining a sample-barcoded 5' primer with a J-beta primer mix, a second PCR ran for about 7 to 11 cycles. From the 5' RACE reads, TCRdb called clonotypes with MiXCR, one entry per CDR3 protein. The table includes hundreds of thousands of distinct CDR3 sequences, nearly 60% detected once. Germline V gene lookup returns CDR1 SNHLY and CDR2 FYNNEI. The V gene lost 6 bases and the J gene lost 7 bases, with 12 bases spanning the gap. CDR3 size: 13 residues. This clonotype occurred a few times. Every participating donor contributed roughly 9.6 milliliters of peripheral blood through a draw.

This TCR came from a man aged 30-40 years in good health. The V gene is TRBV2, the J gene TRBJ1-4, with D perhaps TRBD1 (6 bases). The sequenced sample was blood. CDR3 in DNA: TGTGCCAGCAGCATAGACAGGAGTGAAAAACTGTTTTTT. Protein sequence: CASSIDRSEKLFF.